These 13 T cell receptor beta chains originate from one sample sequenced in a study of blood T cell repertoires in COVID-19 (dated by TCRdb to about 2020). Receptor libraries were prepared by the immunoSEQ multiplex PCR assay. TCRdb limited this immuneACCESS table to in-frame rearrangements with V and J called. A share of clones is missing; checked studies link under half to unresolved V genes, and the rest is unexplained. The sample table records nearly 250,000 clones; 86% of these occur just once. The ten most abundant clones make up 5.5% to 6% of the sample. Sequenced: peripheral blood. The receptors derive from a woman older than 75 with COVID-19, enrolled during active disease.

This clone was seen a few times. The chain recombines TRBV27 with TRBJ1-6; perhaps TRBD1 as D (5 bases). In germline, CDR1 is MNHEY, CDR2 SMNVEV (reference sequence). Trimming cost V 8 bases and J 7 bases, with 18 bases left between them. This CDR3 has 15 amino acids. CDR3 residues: CASAFGGLTNSPLHF. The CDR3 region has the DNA TGTGCCAGCGCCTTTGGGGGACTCACAAATTCACCCCTCCACTTT.

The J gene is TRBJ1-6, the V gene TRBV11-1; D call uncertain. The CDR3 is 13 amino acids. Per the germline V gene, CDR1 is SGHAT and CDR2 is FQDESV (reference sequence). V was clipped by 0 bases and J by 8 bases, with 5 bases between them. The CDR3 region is CASSLAQYSPLHF. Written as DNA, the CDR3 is TGTGCCAGCAGCTTAGCCCAATATTCACCCCTCCACTTT.

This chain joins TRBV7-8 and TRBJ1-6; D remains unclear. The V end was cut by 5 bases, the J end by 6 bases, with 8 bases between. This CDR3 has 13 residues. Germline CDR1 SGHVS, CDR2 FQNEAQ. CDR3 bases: TGTGCCAGCAGCCTTCTATCTAATTCACCCCTCCACTTT. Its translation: CASSLLSNSPLHF. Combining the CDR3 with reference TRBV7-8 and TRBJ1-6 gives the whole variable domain GAGVSQSPRYKVAKRGQDVALRCDPISGHVSLFWYQQALGQGPEFLTYFQNEAQLDKSGLPSDRFFAERPEGSVSTLKIQRTQQEDSAVYLCASSLLSNSPLHFGNGTRLTVT.

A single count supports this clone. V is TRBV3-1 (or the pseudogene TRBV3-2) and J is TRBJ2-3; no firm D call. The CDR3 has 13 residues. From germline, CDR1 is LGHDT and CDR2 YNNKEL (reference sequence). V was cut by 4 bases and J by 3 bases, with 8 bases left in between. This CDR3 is CASSPLRTDTQYF. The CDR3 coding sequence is TGTGCCAGCAGCCCCCTCCGGACAGATACGCAGTATTTT.

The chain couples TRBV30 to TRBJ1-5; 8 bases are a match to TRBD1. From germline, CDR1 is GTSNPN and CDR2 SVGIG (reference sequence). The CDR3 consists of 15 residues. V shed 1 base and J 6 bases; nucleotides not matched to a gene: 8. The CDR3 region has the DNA TGTGCCTGGAGTGCAGGGGGCTCTCGTGGTCAGCCCCAGCATTTT. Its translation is CAWSAGGSRGQPQHF. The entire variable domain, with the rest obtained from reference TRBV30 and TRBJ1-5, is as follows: SQTIHQWPATLVQPVGSPLSLECTVEGTSNPNLYWYRQAAGRGLQLLFYSVGIGQISSEVPQNLSASRPQDRQFILSSKKLLLSDSGFYLCAWSAGGSRGQPQHFGDGTRLSIL.

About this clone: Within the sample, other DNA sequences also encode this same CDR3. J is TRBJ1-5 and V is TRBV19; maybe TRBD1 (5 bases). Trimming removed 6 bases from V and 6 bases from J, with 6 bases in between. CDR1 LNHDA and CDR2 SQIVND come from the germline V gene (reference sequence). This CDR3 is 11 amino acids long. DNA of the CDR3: TGTGCCAGTAGCGGGGGTCAGCCCCAGCATTTT. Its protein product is CASSGGQPQHF. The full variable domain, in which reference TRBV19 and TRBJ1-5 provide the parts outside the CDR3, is DGGITQSPKYLFRKEGQNVTLSCEQNLNHDAMYWYRQDPGQGLRLIYYSQIVNDFQKGDIAEGYSVSREKKESFPLTVTSAQKNPTAFYLCASSGGQPQHFGDGTRLSIL.

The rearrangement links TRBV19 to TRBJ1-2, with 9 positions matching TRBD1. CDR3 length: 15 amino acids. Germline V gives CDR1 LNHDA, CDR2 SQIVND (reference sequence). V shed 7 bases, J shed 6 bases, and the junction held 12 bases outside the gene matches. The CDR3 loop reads CASTTGGANNDGYTF. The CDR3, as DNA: TGTGCCAGTACAACAGGGGGCGCGAATAATGATGGCTACACCTTC.

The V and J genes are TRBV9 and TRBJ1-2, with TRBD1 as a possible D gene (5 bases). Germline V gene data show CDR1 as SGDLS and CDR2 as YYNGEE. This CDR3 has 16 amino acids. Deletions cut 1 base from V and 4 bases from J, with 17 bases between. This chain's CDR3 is CASSVRGTPGSYGYTF. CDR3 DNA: TGTGCCAGCAGCGTAAGAGGGACTCCAGGTAGCTATGGCTACACCTTC. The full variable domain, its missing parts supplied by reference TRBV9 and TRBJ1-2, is DSGVTQTPKHLITATGQRVTLRCSPRSGDLSVYWYQQSLDQGLQFLIQYYNGEERAKGNILERFSAQQFPDLHSELNLSSLELGDSALYFCASSVRGTPGSYGYTFGSGTRLTVV.

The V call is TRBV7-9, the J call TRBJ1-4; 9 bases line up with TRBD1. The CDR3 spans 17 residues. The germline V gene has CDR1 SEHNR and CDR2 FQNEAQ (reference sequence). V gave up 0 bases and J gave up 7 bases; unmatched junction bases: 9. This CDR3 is CASSLAHWTGAGEKLFF. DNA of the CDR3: TGTGCCAGCAGCTTAGCCCACTGGACAGGGGCCGGTGAAAAACTGTTTTTT.

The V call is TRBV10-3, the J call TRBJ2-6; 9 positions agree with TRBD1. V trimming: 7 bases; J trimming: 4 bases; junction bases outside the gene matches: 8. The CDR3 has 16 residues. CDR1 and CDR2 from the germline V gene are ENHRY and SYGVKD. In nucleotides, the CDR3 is TGTGCCATCAAAAGGGACAGGGACCCCGGGGCCAACGTCCTGACTTTC. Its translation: CAIKRDRDPGANVLTF.

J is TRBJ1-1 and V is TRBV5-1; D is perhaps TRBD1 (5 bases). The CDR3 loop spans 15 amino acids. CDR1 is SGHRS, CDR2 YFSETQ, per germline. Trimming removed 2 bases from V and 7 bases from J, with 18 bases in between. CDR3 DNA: TGCGCCAGCAGCTTCTCTCGGGGGGGAAGCTATGAAGCTTTCTTT. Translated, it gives CASSFSRGGSYEAFF.

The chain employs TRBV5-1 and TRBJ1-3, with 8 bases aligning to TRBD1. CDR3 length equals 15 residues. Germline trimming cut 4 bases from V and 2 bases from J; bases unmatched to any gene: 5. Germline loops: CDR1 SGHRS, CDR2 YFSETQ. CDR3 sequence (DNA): TGCGCCAGCAGCCCACGACAGGGGCCTGGAAACACCATATATTTT. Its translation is CASSPRQGPGNTIYF.

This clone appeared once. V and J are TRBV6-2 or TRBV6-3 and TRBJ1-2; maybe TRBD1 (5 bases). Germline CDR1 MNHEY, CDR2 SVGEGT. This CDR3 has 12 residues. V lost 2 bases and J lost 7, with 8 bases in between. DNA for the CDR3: TGTGCCAGCAGTTACCAGGGTAGTGGCTACACCTTC. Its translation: CASSYQGSGYTF.